This T cell receptor (beta chain) was identified in a study of blood T cell repertoires in COVID-19. CDR1 is SGHNT, CDR2 YYREEE, per germline (reference sequence). The V end was cut by 0 bases, the J end by 3 bases, with 25 bases between. CDR3 size: 20 residues. The protocol was immunoSEQ multiplex PCR, while the TCRdb copy is restricted to in-frame clones and leaves out a portion. The sample holds around 130,000 clones, roughly nine tenths seen once. The clonotype comes from a man aged 60-69 years with COVID-19, enrolled during active disease. The chain joins TRBV5-4 to TRBJ2-1, with D tentatively TRBD2 (6 bases). The sequencing sample was made of peripheral blood. The CDR3 bases are TGTGCCAGCAGCTTGGCCCGGGAGTACCGGAGGGCCCCAGGCTACAATGAGCAGTTCTTC. It translates to CASSLAREYRRAPGYNEQFF. Combining the CDR3 with reference TRBV5-4 and TRBJ2-1 gives the whole variable domain ETGVTQSPTHLIKTRGQQVTLRCSSQSGHNTVSWYQQALGQGPQFIFQYYREEENGRGNFPPRFSGLQFPNYSSELNVNALELDDSALYLCASSLAREYRRAPGYNEQFFGPGTRLTVL.